The 19 T cell receptor beta chains given below trace back to one sample, sequenced in a study of control samples from healthy donors and cancer patients. Generated by immunoSEQ multiplex PCR, the TCRdb table keeps only in-frame clones and is missing some. The sample lists 170,000 or so clones; roughly 94% were seen once. Sequencing was done on a sample of blood. All receptors come from a woman between 18 and 29 years old in good health.

The chain is built from TRBV28 and TRBJ1-2; no clear D gene. The CDR3 sequence is 12 residues long. Trimming took off 3 bases at V and 6 bases at J, with 8 bases between the two ends. Germline CDR1 is MDHEN and CDR2 is SYDVKM. The DNA of the CDR3 is TGTGCCAGCAGTTTGCGAGGGAATGGCTACACCTTC. It specifies CASSLRGNGYTF.

The chain has TRBV5-1 and TRBJ2-6, with 9 nucleotides matching TRBD1. CDR3 size: 19 residues. Per germline, CDR1 SGHRS and CDR2 YFSETQ. Losses at the gene ends were 4 bases for V and 0 bases for J; bases not matched to a gene: 11. DNA for the CDR3: TGCGCCAGCAGCCTGTCCGGGACAGGGCCTTTCTCTGGGGCCAACGTCCTGACTTTC. Its protein is CASSLSGTGPFSGANVLTF.

This sequence joins TRBV5-6 and TRBJ1-4; TRBD1 is a possible D gene (5 bases). The germline gives CDR1 SGHDT, CDR2 YYEEEE. This CDR3 has 16 amino acids. The V gene lost 0 bases and the J gene lost 0 bases, with 9 bases spanning the gap. CDR3 in DNA: TGTGCCAGCAGCTTGGTAGGGGTTGCAACTAATGAAAAACTGTTTTTT. It yields the protein CASSLVGVATNEKLFF. The full variable domain, with the rest looked up from reference TRBV5-6 and TRBJ1-4, is DAGVTQSPTHLIKTRGQQVTLRCSPKSGHDTVSWYQQALGQGPQFIFQYYEEEERQRGNFPDRFSGHQFPNYSSELNVNALLLGDSALYLCASSLVGVATNEKLFFGSGTQLSVL.

The genes are TRBV5-4 and TRBJ2-5, with D possibly TRBD1 on 6 matching bases. The CDR3 is made up of 16 amino acids. Germline V gene lookup returns CDR1 SGHNT and CDR2 YYREEE (reference sequence). V gave up 2 bases and J gave up 10 bases, with 24 bases separating them. CDR3 nucleotides: TGTGCCAGCAGCTTCCCTTACCGGGACACCGAGAGGGACCAGTACTTC. This sequence encodes CASSFPYRDTERDQYF.

The V gene is TRBV6-2 or TRBV6-3, the J gene TRBJ1-2; tentative D call: TRBD1 (5 bases). V lost 6 bases and J lost 3, with 14 bases in between. The CDR3 sequence is 14 residues long. From germline, CDR1 is MNHEY and CDR2 SVGEGT. This CDR3 is CASSPPDSYYGYTF. CDR3 DNA sequence: TGTGCCAGCAGCCCTCCTGACAGCTACTATGGCTACACCTTC.

This sequence joins TRBV6-5 and TRBJ1-2; maybe TRBD1 (5 bases). The CDR3 has 15 amino acids. CDR1 is MNHEY and CDR2 is SVGAGI in the germline V gene. V dropped 0 bases and J dropped 3 bases, with 11 bases sitting between them. The CDR3 sequence: CASSYSRQGDYGYTF. CDR3 DNA sequence: TGTGCCAGCAGTTACTCAAGGCAGGGAGACTATGGCTACACCTTC.

The genes are TRBV5-6 and TRBJ1-1, with 7 bases that match TRBD1. Unmatched junction bases numbered 8, after V lost 4 bases and J lost 5 bases. The CDR3 contains 14 residues. Germline V CDR1 and CDR2: SGHDT, YYEEEE. The CDR3 is CASSRTGGGTEAFF. CDR3 in DNA: TGTGCCAGCAGCCGGACAGGCGGGGGGACTGAAGCTTTCTTT.

The rearrangement uses TRBV4-1 and TRBJ2-7, with 8 bases lining up with TRBD1. Germline loops: CDR1 MGHRA, CDR2 YSYEKL. The CDR3 runs to 16 residues. J lost 1 base, V lost 2 bases, and 7 bases had no gene match. Here the CDR3 DNA reads TGCGCCAGCAGCCAATCGGACAGGGCGACTTCCTACGAGCAGTACTTC. Translating it yields CASSQSDRATSYEQYF.

This rearrangement joins TRBV3-1 (or the pseudogene TRBV3-2) to TRBJ1-2, with D possibly TRBD1 on 5 matching bases. Looked up from germline, CDR1 is LGHDT and CDR2 is YNNKEL (reference sequence). With 4 bases removed from V and 2 bases from J, the gap between germline ends came to 11 bases. The CDR3 consists of 14 residues. The CDR3 nucleotides are TGTGCCAGCAGCCGGCAGGGATGGAACTATGGCTACACCTTC. Translation: CASSRQGWNYGYTF.

Comments on this clone: Germline and junction disagree at one end, which may indicate a read error. Other DNA sequences within the sample encode an identical CDR3. V is TRBV18 and J is TRBJ1-1, with no clear D. Germline V lookup: CDR1 KGHSH, CDR2 LQKENI. CDR3 length: 15 amino acids. The CDR3 protein is CASSPAAPGNTEAFF. In DNA form, the CDR3 reads TGTGCCAGCTCACCCGCGGCCCCTGGGAACACCGAAGCTTTCTTT.

V gene TRBV19 combines with J gene TRBJ2-3, with D tentatively TRBD1 or TRBD2 (5 bases each). This CDR3 region has 13 residues. In germline, CDR1 is LNHDA, CDR2 SQIVND (reference sequence). Trimming took off 6 bases at V and 5 bases at J, with 12 bases between the two ends. In nucleotides, the CDR3 is TGTGCCAGTAGAGAAGGGGCGGGAGATACGCAGTATTTT. Its translation is CASREGAGDTQYF. Filled out from reference TRBV19 and TRBJ2-3, the complete variable domain reads DGGITQSPKYLFRKEGQNVTLSCEQNLNHDAMYWYRQDPGQGLRLIYYSQIVNDFQKGDIAEGYSVSREKKESFPLTVTSAQKNPTAFYLCASREGAGDTQYFGPGTRLTVL.

The V call is TRBV12-5, the J call TRBJ1-1; D unclear. The CDR3 runs to 13 residues. V lost 1 base and J lost 8, with 11 bases in between. Germline V gives CDR1 LGHNT, CDR2 FRNRAP. In DNA form, the CDR3 reads TGTGCTAGTGGTTTGGCACTAACCTCCGAAGCTTTCTTT. Protein product: CASGLALTSEAFF.

The rearrangement links TRBV20-1 to TRBJ2-5; no firm D call. Trimming removed 5 bases at V and 2 bases at J, with 3 bases between. Germline V gives CDR1 DFQATT, CDR2 SNEGSKA (reference sequence). There are 10 residues in the CDR3. The CDR3 bases are TGCAGTGCTGAGCAAGAGACCCAGTACTTC. Protein sequence: CSAEQETQYF.

The chain links TRBV25-1 to TRBJ2-2; TRBD1 might be the D (5 bases). Germline V gene lookup returns CDR1 MGHDK and CDR2 SYGVNS. Deletions cut 4 bases from V and 3 bases from J, with 12 bases between. CDR3 length equals 15 residues. In DNA form, the CDR3 reads TGTGCCAGCAGTGGTTTGACAGAACACACCGGGGAGCTGTTTTTT. The encoded protein is CASSGLTEHTGELFF.

The chain recombines TRBV18 with TRBJ1-4; D is possibly TRBD1 (5 bases). Trimming took 3 bases from V and 7 from J, leaving 12 bases between them. The CDR3 sequence is 14 residues long. Germline values: CDR1 KGHSH, CDR2 LQKENI. CDR3 coding DNA: TGTGCCAGCTCACCTCAGGGTTTGAGTGAAAAACTGTTTTTT. This sequence encodes CASSPQGLSEKLFF.

The sample holds one count of this clone. The rearrangement joins TRBV11-3 to TRBJ2-3; 8 bases line up with TRBD2. Germline CDR1 is SGHNT and CDR2 is YENEEA. The CDR3 consists of 16 residues. The J segment lost 0 bases and the V segment lost 6 bases, leaving 8 bases of the junction unmatched. CDR3 amino acids: CASSRGLAASTDTQYF. CDR3 bases: TGTGCCAGCAGTCGAGGACTAGCAGCTAGCACAGATACGCAGTATTTT. The variable domain in full, with the rest retrieved from reference TRBV11-3 and TRBJ2-3, is EAGVVQSPRYKIIEKKQPVAFWCNPISGHNTLYWYLQNLGQGPELLIRYENEEAVDDSQLPKDRFSAERLKGVDSTLKIQPAELGDSAVYLCASSRGLAASTDTQYFGPGTRLTVL.

The chain links TRBV9 to TRBJ2-1, with unresolved D. The CDR3 runs to 12 residues. Trimming shortened V by 7 bases and J by 5 bases, and 10 bases separated the two germline ends. Germline loops: CDR1 SGDLS, CDR2 YYNGEE. The CDR3: CASSTSDNEQFF. The CDR3 DNA sequence: TGTGCCAGCTCGACTTCCGACAATGAGCAGTTCTTC.

V gene TRBV5-1 combines with J gene TRBJ2-1; no clear D gene. CDR3 length: 11 residues. Trimming removed 4 bases from V and 8 bases from J, with 7 bases in between. Germline-derived CDR1 and CDR2 are SGHRS and YFSETQ. CDR3 amino acids: CASSPTHEQFF. DNA of the CDR3: TGCGCCAGCAGCCCGACACATGAGCAGTTCTTC.

The rearrangement links TRBV27 to TRBJ1-1; D is undetermined. The CDR3 has 17 residues. CDR1 and CDR2 from the germline V gene are MNHEY and SMNVEV (reference sequence). V was shortened by 2 bases and J by 5 bases, with 21 bases between the two germline ends. CDR3 in DNA: TGTGCCAGCAGTTTAAACCCCCTTTTCGGGTTGGGGACTGAAGCTTTCTTT. The encoded protein is CASSLNPLFGLGTEAFF.